This T cell receptor (beta chain) was found in a study of OX40 agonist ivuxolimab in advanced cancers. Study at large: Patients were over 65% male with ages roughly 20 to 90, mean 60. Antecedent anti-PD-1, anti-PD-L1 or anti-CTLA-4 therapy was permissible, with 35% to 40% having received some.

General observations from the study: At 0.1 to 3.0 mg/kg and by week 6, CD4+ and CD8+ T cells in the blood had expanded clonally.

The CDR3 length is 14 residues. Trimming removed 6 bases at V and 3 bases at J, with 12 bases between. The germline V gene has CDR1 SNHLY and CDR2 FYNNEI. In the case of this clone: Antigen specificity is unknown.

Using immunoSEQ multiplex PCR, the repertoire was profiled, and TCRdb retains in-frame clones only, with some absent. The sample has approximately 80,000 clones, 90% seen once. The sequence was obtained from an adult with an advanced solid tumor such as melanoma, head and neck, liver or kidney cancer. Material: CD4+ or CD8+ T cells sorted from blood, obtained in a trial of the OX40 agonist ivuxolimab. V usage is TRBV2 and J usage is TRBJ2-1; either TRBD1 or TRBD2 may supply D (5 bases each). CDR3 loop: CASRAGTSYNEQFF. The CDR3 bases are TGTGCCAGCAGAGCCGGGACCAGCTACAATGAGCAGTTCTTC.